The following is a TCR beta chain sequence with its context. The sample belongs to a study of blood T cell repertoires in COVID-19. Study-level background: Specimens from acute and convalescent COVID-19 originated in the United States, Italy and Spain. In each case, the material was cDNA or gDNA derived from T cells, B-cell-depleted T cells, or PBMCs.

Germline trimming cut 6 bases from V and 9 bases from J; bases unmatched to any gene: 18. The germline V gene has CDR1 SNHLY and CDR2 FYNNEI. This CDR3 is built from 16 residues. In the original processing: Amplification with reference gene primers provided the estimates of nucleated cell counts. Assay used: immunoSEQ multiplex PCR; TCRdb lists only in-frame clones, some missing. Clonal size and the V and J genes are those of that table, whereas D and trimming came from the DNA. The sample holds around 25,000 clones, under 90% seen once. This receptor was identified in an older woman with active COVID-19. This chain connects TRBV2 to TRBJ2-5, with 8 bases identical to TRBD1. Sequences were obtained from peripheral blood. Here the CDR3 reads CASRRGSGGGEYSQYF. In DNA form, the CDR3 reads TGTGCCAGCAGGAGGGGGTCAGGGGGCGGGGAGTATTCCCAGTACTTC. The whole variable domain, filled in from reference TRBV2 and TRBJ2-5, reads EPEVTQTPSHQVTQMGQEVILRCVPISNHLYFYWYRQILGQKVEFLVSFYNNEISEKSEIFDDQFSVERPDGSNFTLKIRSTKLEDSAMYFCASRRGSGGGEYSQYFGPGTRLLVL.